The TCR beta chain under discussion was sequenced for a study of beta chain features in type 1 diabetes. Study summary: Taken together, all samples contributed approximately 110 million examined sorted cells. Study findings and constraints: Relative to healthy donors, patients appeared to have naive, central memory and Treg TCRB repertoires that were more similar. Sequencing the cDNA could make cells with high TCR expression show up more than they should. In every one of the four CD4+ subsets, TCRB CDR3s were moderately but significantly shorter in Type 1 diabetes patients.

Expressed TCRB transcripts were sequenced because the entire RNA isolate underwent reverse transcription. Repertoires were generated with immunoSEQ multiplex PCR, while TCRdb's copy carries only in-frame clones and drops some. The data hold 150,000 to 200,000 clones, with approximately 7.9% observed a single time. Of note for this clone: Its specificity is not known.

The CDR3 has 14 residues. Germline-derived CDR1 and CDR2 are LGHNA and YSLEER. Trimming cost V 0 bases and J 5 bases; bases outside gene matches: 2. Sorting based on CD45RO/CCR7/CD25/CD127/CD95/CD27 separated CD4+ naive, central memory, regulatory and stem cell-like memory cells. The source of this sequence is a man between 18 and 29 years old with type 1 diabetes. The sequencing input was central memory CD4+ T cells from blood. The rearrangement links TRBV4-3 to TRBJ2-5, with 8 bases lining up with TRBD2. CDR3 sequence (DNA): TGCGCCAGCAGCCAAGAGAGCGGGGGTGAGACCCAGTACTTC. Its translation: CASSQESGGETQYF.